The clone carrying this T cell receptor beta chain was picked up a small number of times. The antigen is undetermined. Trimming pared 3 bases from V and 2 bases from J, leaving 8 bases between. The germline CDR1 and CDR2 sequences are SGHTA and FQGTGA. The CDR3 length is 13 residues. These data are taken from a study of T-cell memory formation after mild COVID-19. Study-wide results and limits: Second-wave clones reaching peak frequency on day 37 lacked confirmed SARS-CoV-2 specificity.

TCRdb passed the 5' RACE reads through MiXCR, listing each CDR3 protein once. The sample lists 190,000 or so distinct CDR3 sequences, 20% to 25% occurring once. This receptor was obtained from an adult woman who had mild COVID-19 (a few samples of this study predate the infection). Cell type and time point are not known. The specimen sequenced was PBMCs or a T cell subset sorted from them (not recorded which). The chain carries TRBV7-3 and TRBJ2-7; maybe TRBD2 (5 bases). The CDR3 protein is CASSFGVAYEQYF. CDR3 DNA sequence: TGTGCCAGCAGCTTCGGGGTAGCCTACGAGCAGTACTTC.